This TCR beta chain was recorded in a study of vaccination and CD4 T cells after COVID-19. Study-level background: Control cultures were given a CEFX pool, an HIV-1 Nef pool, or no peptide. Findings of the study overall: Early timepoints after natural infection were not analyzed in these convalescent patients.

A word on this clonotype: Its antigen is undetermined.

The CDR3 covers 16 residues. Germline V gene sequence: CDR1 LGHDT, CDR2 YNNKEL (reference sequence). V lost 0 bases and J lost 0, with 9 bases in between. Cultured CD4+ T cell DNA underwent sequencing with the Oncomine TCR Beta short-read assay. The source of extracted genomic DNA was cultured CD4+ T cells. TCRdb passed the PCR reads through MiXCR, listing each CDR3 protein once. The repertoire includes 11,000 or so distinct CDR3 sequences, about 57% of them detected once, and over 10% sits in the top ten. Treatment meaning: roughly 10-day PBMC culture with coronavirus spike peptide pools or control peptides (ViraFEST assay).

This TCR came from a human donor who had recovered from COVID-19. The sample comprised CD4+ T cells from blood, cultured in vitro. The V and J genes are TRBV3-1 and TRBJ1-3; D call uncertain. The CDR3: CASSQDTGYSGNTIYF. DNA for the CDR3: TGTGCCAGCAGCCAAGATACGGGATACTCTGGAAACACCATATATTTT.